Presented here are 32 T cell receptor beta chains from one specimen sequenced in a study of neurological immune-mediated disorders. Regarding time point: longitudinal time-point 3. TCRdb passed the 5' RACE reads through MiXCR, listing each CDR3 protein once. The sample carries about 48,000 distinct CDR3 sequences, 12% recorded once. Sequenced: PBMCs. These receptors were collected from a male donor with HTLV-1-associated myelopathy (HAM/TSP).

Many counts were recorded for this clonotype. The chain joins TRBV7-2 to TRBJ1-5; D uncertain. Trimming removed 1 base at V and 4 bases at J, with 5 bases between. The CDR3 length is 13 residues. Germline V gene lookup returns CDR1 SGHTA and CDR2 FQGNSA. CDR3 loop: CASSLEINQPQHF. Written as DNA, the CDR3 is TGTGCCAGCAGCTTAGAAATAAATCAGCCCCAGCATTTT.

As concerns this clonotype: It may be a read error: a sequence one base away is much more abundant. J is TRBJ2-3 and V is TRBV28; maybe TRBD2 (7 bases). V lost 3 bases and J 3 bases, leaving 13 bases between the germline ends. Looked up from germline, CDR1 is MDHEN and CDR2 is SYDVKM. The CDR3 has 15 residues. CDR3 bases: TGTGCCAGCAGTTTTCGGGGGGCCCAGACAGATACGCAGTATTTT. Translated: CASSFRGAQTDTQYF.

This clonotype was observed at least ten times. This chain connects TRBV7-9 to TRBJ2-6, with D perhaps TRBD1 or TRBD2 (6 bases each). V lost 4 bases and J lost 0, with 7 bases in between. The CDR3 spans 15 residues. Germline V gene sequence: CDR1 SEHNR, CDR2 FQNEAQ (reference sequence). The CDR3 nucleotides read TGTGCCAGCAGCTGGGGGGCCTCTGGGGCCAACGTCCTGACTTTC. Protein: CASSWGASGANVLTF.

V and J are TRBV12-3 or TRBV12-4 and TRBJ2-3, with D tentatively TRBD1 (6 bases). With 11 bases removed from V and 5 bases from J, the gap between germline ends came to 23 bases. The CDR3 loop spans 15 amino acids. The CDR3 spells CAVKATGTTGDTQYF. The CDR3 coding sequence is TGTGCCGTTAAGGCTACCGGGACAACGGGAGATACGCAGTATTTT.

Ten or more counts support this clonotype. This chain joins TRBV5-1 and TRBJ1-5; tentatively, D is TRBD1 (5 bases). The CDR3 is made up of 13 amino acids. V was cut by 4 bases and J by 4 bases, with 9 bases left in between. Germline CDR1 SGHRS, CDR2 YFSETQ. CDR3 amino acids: CASSQGGNQPQHF. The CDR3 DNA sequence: TGCGCCAGCAGCCAGGGTGGTAATCAGCCCCAGCATTTT.

The chain's CDR3 is CASSRRTRPNYGYTF. The CDR3, as DNA: TGTGCCAGCAGCAGGAGGACAAGGCCAAACTATGGCTACACCTTC. The chain recombines TRBV6-5 with TRBJ1-2; D is possibly TRBD1 (5 bases). CDR1 is MNHEY and CDR2 is SVGAGI in the germline V gene. The CDR3 spans 15 residues. The germline V and J ends were trimmed by 6 bases and 2 bases, with 16 bases remaining between them.

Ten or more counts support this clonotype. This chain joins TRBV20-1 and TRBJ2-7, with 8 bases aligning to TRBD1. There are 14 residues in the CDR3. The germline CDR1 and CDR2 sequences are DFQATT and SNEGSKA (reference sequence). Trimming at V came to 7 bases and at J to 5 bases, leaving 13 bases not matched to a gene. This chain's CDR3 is CSVPIPGQVHEQYF. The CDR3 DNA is TGCAGTGTCCCCATCCCGGGACAGGTCCACGAGCAGTACTTC.

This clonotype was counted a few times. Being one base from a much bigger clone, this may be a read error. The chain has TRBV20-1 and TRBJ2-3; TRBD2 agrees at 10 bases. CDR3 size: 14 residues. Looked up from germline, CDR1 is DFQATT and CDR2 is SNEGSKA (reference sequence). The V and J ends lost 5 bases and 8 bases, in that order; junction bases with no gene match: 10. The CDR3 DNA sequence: TGCAGTGCTGGTCTAGCGGGGGTGGGTTGTACGCAGTATTTT. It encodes CSAGLAGVGCTQYF.

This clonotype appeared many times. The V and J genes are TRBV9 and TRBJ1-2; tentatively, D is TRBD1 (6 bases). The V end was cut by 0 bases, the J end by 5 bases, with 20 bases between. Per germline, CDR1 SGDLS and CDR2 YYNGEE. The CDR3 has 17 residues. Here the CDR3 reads CASSVAVGAGAGYGYTF. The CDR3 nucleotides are TGTGCCAGCAGCGTAGCGGTCGGGGCAGGGGCGGGGTATGGCTACACCTTC.

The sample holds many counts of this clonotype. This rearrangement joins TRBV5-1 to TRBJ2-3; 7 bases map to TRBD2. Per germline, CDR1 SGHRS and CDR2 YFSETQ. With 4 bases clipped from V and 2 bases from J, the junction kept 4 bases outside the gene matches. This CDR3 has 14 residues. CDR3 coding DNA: TGCGCCAGCAGCAACCGGGAGGTCACAGATACGCAGTATTTT. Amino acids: CASSNREVTDTQYF. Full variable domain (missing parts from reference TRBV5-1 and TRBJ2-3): KAGVTQTPRYLIKTRGQQVTLSCSPISGHRSVSWYQQTPGQGLQFLFEYFSETQRNKGNFPGRFSGRQFSNSRSEMNVSTLELGDSALYLCASSNREVTDTQYFGPGTRLTVL.

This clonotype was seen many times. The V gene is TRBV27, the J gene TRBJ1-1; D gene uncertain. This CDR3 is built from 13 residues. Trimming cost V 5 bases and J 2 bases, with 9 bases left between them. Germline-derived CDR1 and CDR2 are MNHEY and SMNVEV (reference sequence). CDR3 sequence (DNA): TGTGCCAGCAGTCTAACTATAAACACTGAAGCTTTCTTT. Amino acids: CASSLTINTEAFF.

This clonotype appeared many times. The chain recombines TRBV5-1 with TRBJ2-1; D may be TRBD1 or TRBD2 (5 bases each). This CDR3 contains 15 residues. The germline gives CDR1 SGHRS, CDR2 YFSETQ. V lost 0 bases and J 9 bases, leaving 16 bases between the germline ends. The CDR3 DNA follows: TGCGCCAGCAGCTTGGAGTCTCAGGGACCTGGTGAGCAGTTCTTC. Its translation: CASSLESQGPGEQFF.

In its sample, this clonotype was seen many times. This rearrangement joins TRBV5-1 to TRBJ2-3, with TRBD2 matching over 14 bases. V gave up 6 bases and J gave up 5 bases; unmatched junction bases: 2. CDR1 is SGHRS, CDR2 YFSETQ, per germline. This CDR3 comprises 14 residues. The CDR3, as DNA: TGCGCCAGCACCGGGACTAGCGGGGGAGATACGCAGTATTTT. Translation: CASTGTSGGDTQYF. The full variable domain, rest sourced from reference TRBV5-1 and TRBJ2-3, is KAGVTQTPRYLIKTRGQQVTLSCSPISGHRSVSWYQQTPGQGLQFLFEYFSETQRNKGNFPGRFSGRQFSNSRSEMNVSTLELGDSALYLCASTGTSGGDTQYFGPGTRLTVL.

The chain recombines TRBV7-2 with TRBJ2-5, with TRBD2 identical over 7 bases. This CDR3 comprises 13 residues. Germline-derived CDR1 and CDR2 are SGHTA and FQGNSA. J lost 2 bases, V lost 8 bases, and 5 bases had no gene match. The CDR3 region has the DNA TGTGCCAGCGGCATTAGCGGGCAAGAGACCCAGTACTTC. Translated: CASGISGQETQYF.

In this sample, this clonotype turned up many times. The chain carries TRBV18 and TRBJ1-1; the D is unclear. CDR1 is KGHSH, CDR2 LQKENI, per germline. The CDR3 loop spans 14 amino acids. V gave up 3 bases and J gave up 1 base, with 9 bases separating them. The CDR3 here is CASSPLGGNTEAFF. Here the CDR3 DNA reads TGTGCCAGCTCACCGTTAGGTGGGAACACTGAAGCTTTCTTT.

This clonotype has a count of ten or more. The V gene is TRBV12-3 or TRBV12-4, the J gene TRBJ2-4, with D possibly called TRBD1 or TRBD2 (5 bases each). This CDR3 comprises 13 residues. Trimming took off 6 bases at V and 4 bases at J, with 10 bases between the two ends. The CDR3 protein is CASSPGRKNIQYF. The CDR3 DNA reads TGTGCCAGCAGCCCGGGACGTAAAAACATTCAGTACTTC.

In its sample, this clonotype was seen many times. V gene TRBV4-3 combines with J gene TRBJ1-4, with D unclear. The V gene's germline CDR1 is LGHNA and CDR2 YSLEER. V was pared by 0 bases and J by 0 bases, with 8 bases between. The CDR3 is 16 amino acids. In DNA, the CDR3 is TGCGCCAGCAGCCAAGAACAGAGGGCAACTAATGAAAAACTGTTTTTT. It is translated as CASSQEQRATNEKLFF.

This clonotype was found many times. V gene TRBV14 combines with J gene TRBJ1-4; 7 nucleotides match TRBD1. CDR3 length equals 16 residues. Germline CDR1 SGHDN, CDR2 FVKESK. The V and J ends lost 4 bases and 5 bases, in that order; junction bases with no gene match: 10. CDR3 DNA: TGTGCCAGCAGCCGCCTCAGGGGGAACCCCAATGAAAAACTGTTTTTT. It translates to CASSRLRGNPNEKLFF.

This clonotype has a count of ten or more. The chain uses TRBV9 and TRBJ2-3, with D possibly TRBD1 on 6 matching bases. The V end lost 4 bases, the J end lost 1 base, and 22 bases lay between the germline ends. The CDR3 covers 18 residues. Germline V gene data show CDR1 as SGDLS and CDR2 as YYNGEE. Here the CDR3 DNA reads TGTGCCAGCAGCTCCCCCCTTCGGACAGCCCCGGGCACAGATACGCAGTATTTT. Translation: CASSSPLRTAPGTDTQYF. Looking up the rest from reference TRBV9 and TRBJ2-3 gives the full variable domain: DSGVTQTPKHLITATGQRVTLRCSPRSGDLSVYWYQQSLDQGLQFLIQYYNGEERAKGNILERFSAQQFPDLHSELNLSSLELGDSALYFCASSSPLRTAPGTDTQYFGPGTRLTVL.

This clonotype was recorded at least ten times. In DNA form, the CDR3 reads TGCGCCAGCAGCGGACTGGACAGGGACACTGAAGCTTTCTTT. Protein product: CASSGLDRDTEAFF. The chain recombines TRBV5-1 with TRBJ1-1, with 8 nucleotides matching TRBD1. Germline V CDR1 and CDR2: SGHRS, YFSETQ. The length of the CDR3 is 14 residues. Trimming took 4 bases from V and 3 from J; bases not matched to a gene: 5.

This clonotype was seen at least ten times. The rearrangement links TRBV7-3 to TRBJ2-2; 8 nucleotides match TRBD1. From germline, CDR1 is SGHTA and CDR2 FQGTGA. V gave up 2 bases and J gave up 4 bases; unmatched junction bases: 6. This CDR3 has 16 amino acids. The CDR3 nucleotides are TGTGCCAGCAGCTTACATGGCAGGGGGCCCACCGGGGAGCTGTTTTTT. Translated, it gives CASSLHGRGPTGELFF.

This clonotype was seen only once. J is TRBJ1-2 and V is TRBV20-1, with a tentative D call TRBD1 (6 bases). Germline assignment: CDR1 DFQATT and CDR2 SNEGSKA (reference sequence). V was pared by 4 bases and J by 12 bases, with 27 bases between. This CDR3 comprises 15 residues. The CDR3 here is CSAIGQSGDGRNHTF. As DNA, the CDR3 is TGCAGTGCTATAGGACAGAGCGGGGACGGTCGTAATCACACCTTC.

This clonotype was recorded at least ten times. Here the CDR3 DNA reads TGCAGTGCTACCAGGGGGCTCTACGAGCAGTACTTC. It is translated as CSATRGLYEQYF. The chain couples TRBV20-1 to TRBJ2-7; 8 bases match TRBD1. The CDR3 extends over 12 amino acids. Germline V gene data show CDR1 as DFQATT and CDR2 as SNEGSKA (reference sequence). V dropped 4 bases and J dropped 3; count of bases not matched to a gene: 2.

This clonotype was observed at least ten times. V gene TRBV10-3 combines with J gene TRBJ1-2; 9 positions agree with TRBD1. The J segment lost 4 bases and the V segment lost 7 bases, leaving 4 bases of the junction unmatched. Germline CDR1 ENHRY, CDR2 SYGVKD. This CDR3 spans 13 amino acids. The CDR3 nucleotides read TGTGCCATCACTCGGGACAGGGCCTATGGCTACACCTTC. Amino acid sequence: CAITRDRAYGYTF.

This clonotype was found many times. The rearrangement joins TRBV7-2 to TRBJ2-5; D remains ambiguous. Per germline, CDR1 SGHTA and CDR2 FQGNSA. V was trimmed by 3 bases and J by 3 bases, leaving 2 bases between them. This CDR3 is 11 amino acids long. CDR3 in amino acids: CASSFKETQYF. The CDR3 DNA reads TGTGCCAGCAGCTTTAAAGAGACCCAGTACTTC.

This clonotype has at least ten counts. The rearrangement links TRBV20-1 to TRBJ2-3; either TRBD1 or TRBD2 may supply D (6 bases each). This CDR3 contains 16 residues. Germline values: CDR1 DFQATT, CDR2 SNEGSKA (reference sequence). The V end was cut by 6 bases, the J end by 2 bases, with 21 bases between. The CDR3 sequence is CSAPREGGGYTDTQYF. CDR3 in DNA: TGCAGTGCCCCGCGTGAGGGGGGCGGATACACAGATACGCAGTATTTT.

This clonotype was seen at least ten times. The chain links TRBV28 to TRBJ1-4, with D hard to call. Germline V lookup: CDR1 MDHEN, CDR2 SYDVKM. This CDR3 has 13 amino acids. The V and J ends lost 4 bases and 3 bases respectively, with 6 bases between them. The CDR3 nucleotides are TGTGCCAGCAGTTCGGGGTCTAATGAAAAACTGTTTTTT. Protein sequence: CASSSGSNEKLFF.

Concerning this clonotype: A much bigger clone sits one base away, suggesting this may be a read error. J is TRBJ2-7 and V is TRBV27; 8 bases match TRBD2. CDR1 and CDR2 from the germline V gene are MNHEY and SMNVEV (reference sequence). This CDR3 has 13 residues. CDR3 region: CAISSGRDYEQYF. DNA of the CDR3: TGTGCCATCAGTTCCGGGAGGGACTACGAGCAGTACTTC.

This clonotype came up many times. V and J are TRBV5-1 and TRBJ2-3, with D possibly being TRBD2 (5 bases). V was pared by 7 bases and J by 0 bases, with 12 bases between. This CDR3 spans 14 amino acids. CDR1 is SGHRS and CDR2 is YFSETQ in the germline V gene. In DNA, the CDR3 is TGCGCCAGCCGAGGGCTTACTAGCACAGATACGCAGTATTTT. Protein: CASRGLTSTDTQYF.

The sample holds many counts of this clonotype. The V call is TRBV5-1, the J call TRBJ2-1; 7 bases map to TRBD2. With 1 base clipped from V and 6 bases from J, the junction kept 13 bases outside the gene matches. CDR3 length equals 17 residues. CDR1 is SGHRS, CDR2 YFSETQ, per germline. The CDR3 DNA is TGCGCCAGCAGCTTGATGGGCGGGGGTAATTCCGGCAATGAGCAGTTCTTC. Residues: CASSLMGGGNSGNEQFF.

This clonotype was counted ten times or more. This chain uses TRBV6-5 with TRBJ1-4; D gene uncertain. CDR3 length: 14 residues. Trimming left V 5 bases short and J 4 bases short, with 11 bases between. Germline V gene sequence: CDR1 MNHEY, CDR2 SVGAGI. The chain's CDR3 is CASSTTVHNEKLFF. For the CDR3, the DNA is TGTGCCAGCAGTACGACTGTTCATAATGAAAAACTGTTTTTT.

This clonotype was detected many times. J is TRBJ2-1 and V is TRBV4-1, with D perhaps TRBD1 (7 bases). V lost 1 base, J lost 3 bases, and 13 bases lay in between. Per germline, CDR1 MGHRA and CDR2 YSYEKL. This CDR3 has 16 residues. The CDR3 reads CASSQVRGVSYNEQFF. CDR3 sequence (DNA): TGCGCCAGCAGCCAAGTCAGGGGGGTAAGCTACAATGAGCAGTTCTTC.